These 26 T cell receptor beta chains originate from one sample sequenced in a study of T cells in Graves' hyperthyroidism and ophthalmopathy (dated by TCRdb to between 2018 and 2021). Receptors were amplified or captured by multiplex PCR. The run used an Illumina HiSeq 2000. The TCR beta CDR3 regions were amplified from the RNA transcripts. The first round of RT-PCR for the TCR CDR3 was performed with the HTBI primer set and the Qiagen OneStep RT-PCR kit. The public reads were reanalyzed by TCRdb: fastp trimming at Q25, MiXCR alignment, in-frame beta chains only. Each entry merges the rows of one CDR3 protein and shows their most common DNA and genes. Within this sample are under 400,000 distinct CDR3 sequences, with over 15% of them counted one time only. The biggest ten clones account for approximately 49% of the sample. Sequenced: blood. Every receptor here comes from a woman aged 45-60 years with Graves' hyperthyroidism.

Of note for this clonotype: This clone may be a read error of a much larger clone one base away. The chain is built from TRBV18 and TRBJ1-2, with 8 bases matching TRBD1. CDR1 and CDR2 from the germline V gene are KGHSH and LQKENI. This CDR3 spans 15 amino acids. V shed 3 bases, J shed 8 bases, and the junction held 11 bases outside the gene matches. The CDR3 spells CASSPTGQDHNGYTF. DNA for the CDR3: TGTGCCAGCTCACCGACGGGACAGGACCACAACGGCTACACCTTC.

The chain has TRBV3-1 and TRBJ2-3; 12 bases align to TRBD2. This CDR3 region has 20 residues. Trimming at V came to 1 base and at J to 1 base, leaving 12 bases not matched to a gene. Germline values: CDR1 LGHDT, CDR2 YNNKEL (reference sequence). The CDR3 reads CASSQVTRLAGAQGTDTQYF. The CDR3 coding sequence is TGTGCCAGCAGCCAAGTTACGAGACTAGCGGGGGCCCAGGGCACAGATACGCAGTATTTT.

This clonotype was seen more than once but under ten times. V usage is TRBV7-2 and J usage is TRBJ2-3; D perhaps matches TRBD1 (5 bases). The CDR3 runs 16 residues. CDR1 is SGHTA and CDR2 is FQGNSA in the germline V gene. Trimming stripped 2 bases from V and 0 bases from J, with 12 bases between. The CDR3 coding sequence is TGTGCCAGCAGCTTAAGGTTGGGGCTTAGCACAGATACGCAGTATTTT. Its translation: CASSLRLGLSTDTQYF.

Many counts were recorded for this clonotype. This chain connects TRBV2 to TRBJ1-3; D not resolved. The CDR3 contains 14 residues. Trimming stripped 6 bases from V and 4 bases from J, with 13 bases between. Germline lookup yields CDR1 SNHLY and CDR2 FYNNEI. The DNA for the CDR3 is TGTGCCAGCAGACGGGCAGCGGAAGGAAACACCATATATTTT. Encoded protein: CASRRAAEGNTIYF. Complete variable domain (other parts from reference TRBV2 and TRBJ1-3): EPEVTQTPSHQVTQMGQEVILRCVPISNHLYFYWYRQILGQKVEFLVSFYNNEISEKSEIFDDQFSVERPDGSNFTLKIRSTKLEDSAMYFCASRRAAEGNTIYFGEGSWLTVV.

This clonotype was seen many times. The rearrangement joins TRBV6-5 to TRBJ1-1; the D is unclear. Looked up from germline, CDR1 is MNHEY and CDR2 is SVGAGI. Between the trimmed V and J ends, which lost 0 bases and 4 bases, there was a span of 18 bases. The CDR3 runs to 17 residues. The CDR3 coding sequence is TGTGCCAGCAGTTACTCGACCCCAGTGAATGGAGGCACTGAAGCTTTCTTT. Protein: CASSYSTPVNGGTEAFF.

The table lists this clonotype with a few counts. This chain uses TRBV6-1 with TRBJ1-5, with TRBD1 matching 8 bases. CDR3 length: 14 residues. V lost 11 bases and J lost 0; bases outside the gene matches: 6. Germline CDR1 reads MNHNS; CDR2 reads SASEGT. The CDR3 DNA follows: TGTGCCTCCAAGGGGACAGGTAGCAATCAGCCCCAGCATTTT. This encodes CASKGTGSNQPQHF.

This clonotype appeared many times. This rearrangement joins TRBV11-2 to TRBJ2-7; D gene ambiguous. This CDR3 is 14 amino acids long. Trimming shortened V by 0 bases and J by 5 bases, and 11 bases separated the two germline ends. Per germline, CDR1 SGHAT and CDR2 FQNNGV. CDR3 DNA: TGTGCCAGCAGCTTAGAGGCACTGTGGCACGAGCAGTACTTC. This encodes CASSLEALWHEQYF.

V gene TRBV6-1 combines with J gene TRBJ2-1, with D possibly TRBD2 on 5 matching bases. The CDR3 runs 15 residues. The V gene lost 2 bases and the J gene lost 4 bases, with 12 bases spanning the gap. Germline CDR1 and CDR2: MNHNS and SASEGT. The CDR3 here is CASSELKGLYNEQFF. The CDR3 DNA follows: TGTGCCAGCAGTGAACTTAAAGGACTTTACAATGAGCAGTTCTTC.

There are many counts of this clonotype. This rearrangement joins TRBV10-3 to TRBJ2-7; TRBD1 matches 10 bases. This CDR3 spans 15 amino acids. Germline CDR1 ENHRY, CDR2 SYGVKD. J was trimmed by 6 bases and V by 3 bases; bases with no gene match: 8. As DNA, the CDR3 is TGTGCCATCAGTGACGGGGTGGGACAGGGGTTCGAGCAGTACGTC. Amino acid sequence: CAISDGVGQGFEQYV.

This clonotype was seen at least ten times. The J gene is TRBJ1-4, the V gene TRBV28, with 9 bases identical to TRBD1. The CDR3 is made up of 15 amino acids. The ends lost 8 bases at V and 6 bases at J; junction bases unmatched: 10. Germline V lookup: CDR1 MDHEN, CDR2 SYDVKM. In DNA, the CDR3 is TGTGCCAGCTGTTCAAGCCGGGACAGGGATGAAAAACTGTTTTTT. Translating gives CASCSSRDRDEKLFF.

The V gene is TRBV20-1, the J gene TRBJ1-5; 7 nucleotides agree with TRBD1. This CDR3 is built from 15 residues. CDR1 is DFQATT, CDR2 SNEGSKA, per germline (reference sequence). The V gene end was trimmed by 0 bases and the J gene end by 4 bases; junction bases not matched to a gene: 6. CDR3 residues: CSARDEQGRNQPQHF. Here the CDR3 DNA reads TGCAGTGCTAGAGACGAACAGGGGCGGAATCAGCCCCAGCATTTT.

For the CDR3, the DNA is TGTGCCAGCAGCTATTGGGAAACCGGGGAGCTGTTTTTT. As protein: CASSYWETGELFF. The J gene is TRBJ2-2, the V gene TRBV5-8, with D unclear. Germline values: CDR1 SGHTS, CDR2 YDEGEE. Trimming took 3 bases from V and 5 from J, leaving 8 bases between them. The CDR3 is made up of 13 amino acids. Full variable domain (missing parts from reference TRBV5-8 and TRBJ2-2): EAGVTQSPTHLIKTRGQQATLRCSPISGHTSVYWYQQALGLGLQFLLWYDEGEERNRGNFPPRFSGRQFPNYSSELNVNALELEDSALYLCASSYWETGELFFGEGSRLTVL.

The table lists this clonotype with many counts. CDR3 coding DNA: TGTGCCATAAGGACAGGGGGCGACGAGCAGTACTTC. It encodes CAIRTGGDEQYF. The V gene is TRBV28, the J gene TRBJ2-7; 11 positions agree with TRBD1. The trim removed 10 bases at V and 5 bases at J, leaving 4 bases unmatched. CDR3 length equals 12 residues. Germline V gives CDR1 MDHEN, CDR2 SYDVKM.

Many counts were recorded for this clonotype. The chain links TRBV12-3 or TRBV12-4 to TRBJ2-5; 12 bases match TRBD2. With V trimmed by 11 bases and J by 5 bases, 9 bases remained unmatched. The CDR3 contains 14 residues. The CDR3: CASRLAGARETQYF. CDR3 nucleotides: TGTGCCTCCAGACTAGCGGGGGCGCGGGAGACCCAGTACTTC.

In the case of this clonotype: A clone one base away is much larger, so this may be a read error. CDR3 in DNA: TGCGCCAGCAGCTTGGTTTCCGGGACAGGGAAAGGTGGCTGCACCTTC. This encodes CASSLVSGTGKGGCTF. The rearrangement joins TRBV5-1 to TRBJ1-2; 9 nucleotides line up with TRBD1. There are 16 residues in the CDR3. Germline CDR1 SGHRS, CDR2 YFSETQ. Full variable domain (remainder filled in from reference TRBV5-1 and TRBJ1-2): KAGVTQTPRYLIKTRGQQVTLSCSPISGHRSVSWYQQTPGQGLQFLFEYFSETQRNKGNFPGRFSGRQFSNSRSEMNVSTLELGDSALYLCASSLVSGTGKGGCTFGSGTRLTVV.

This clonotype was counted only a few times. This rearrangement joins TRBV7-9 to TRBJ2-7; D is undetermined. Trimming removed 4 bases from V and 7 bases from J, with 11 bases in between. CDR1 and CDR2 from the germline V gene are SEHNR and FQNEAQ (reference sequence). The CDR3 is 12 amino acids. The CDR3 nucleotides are TGTGCCAGCAGCTCCTCGCTGGGGGAGCAGTACTTC. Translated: CASSSSLGEQYF.

The CDR3 loop is CASSPTGFAAFF. In nucleotides, the CDR3 is TGTGCCAGCAGCCCGACAGGGTTTGCAGCTTTCTTT. The chain joins TRBV7-9 to TRBJ1-1; 7 bases agree with TRBD1. This CDR3 has 12 residues. Germline CDR1 is SEHNR and CDR2 is FQNEAQ (reference sequence). Unmatched junction bases numbered 7, after V lost 5 bases and J lost 10 bases.

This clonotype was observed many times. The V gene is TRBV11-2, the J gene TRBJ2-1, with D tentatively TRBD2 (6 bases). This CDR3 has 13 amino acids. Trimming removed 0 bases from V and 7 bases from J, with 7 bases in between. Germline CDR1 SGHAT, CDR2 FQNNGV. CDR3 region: CASSLDGRNEQFF. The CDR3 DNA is TGTGCCAGCAGCTTAGATGGGAGGAATGAGCAGTTCTTC.

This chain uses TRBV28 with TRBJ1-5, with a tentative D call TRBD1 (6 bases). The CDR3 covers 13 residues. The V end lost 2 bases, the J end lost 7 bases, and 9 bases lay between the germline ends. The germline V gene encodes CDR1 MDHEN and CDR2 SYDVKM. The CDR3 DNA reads TGTGCCAGCAGTTTACGGGGGCAACAGCCCCAGCATTTT. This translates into CASSLRGQQPQHF.

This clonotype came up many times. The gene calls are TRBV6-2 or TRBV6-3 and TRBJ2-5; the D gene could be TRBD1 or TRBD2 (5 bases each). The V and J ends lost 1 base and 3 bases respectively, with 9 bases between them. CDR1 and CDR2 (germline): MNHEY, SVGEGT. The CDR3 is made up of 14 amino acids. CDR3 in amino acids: CASSYWDDKETQYF. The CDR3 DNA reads TGTGCCAGCAGTTACTGGGACGACAAAGAGACCCAGTACTTC.

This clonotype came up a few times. CDR3 DNA sequence: TGTGCCAGCAGTTCGTACGACAGTACCCCGTCAAACGTCCTGACTTTC. It is translated as CASSSYDSTPSNVLTF. The chain employs TRBV6-1 and TRBJ2-6; tentatively, D is TRBD1 (5 bases). This CDR3 spans 16 amino acids. V lost 5 bases and J 10 bases, leaving 21 bases between the germline ends. CDR1 is MNHNS, CDR2 SASEGT, per germline.

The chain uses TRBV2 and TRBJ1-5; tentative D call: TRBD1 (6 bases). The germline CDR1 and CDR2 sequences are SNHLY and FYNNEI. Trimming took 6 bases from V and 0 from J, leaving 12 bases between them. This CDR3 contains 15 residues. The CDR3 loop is CASRYREASNQPQHF. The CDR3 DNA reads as TGTGCCAGCAGATACAGGGAAGCTAGCAATCAGCCCCAGCATTTT.

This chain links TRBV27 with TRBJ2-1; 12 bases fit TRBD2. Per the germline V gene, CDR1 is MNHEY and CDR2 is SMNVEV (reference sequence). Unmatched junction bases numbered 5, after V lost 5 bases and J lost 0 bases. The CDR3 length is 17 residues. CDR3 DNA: TGTGCCAGCAGTGGTCTAGCGGGAGGGAGCTCCTACAATGAGCAGTTCTTC. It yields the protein CASSGLAGGSSYNEQFF.

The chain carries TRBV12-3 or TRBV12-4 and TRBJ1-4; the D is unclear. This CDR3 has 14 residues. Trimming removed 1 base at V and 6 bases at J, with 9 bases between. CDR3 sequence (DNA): TGTGCCAGCAGTTTAGGGGGTGGTGATGAAAAACTGTTTTTT. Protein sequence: CASSLGGGDEKLFF.

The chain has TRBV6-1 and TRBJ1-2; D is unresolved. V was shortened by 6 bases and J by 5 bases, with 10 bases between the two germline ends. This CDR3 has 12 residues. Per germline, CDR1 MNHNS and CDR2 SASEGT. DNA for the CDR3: TGTGCCAGCAGGGTCCTGGGATATGGCTACACCTTC. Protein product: CASRVLGYGYTF.

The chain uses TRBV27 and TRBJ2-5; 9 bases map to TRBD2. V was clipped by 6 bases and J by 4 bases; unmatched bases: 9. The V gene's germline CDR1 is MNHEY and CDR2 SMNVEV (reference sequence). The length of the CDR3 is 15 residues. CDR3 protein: CASSSLTSGGETQYF. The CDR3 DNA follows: TGTGCCAGCAGCTCCTTGACTAGCGGTGGAGAGACCCAGTACTTC.